This is a list of T cell receptor beta chains from one sample in a study of blood T cell repertoires in COVID-19. Profiled with immunoSEQ multiplex PCR; TCRdb holds only in-frame clones, not every one. The sample records approximately 89,000 clones, approximately 87% being singletons. Sample: peripheral blood. The receptors shown here come from a woman between 70 and 85 years old with acute or convalescent COVID-19. Both conserved end residues are part of each CDR3. Fields, in order: D gene, clone size, J gene, V gene, CDR3 protein, CDR3 DNA. The D gene is left open where the match is weak. Rows may omit the clone size; those that give it use once, few, many or a size class.

d_call: TRBD2
clone_size: once
j_call: TRBJ2-5
v_call: TRBV9
cdr3_aa: CASSVRLAGGLETQYF
cdr3_nt: TGTGCCAGCAGCGTTCGACTAGCGGGAGGCTTAGAGACCCAGTACTTC

d_call: TRBD2
clone_size: NA
j_call: TRBJ2-1
v_call: TRBV9
cdr3_aa: CASSPGLALYNEQFF
cdr3_nt: TGTGCCAGCAGCCCGGGACTAGCACTTTACAATGAGCAGTTCTTC

d_call: TRBD1
clone_size: NA
j_call: TRBJ1-3
v_call: TRBV3-1/TRBV3-2
cdr3_aa: CASLDRVRDTIYF
cdr3_nt: TGTGCCAGCTTGGACAGGGTTAGGGACACCATATATTTT

d_call: NA
clone_size: once
j_call: TRBJ2-5
v_call: TRBV5-1
cdr3_aa: CASSRLWASDEETQYF
cdr3_nt: TGCGCCAGCAGCCGCCTCTGGGCTAGCGATGAAGAGACCCAGTACTTC

d_call: TRBD2
clone_size: NA
j_call: TRBJ2-1
v_call: TRBV3-1/TRBV3-2
cdr3_aa: CASSDGTSGYNEQFF
cdr3_nt: TGTGCCAGCAGCGACGGGACTAGCGGCTACAATGAGCAGTTCTTC

d_call: TRBD2
clone_size: NA
j_call: TRBJ2-1
v_call: TRBV24-1
cdr3_aa: CATSDSWTSGNSYNEQFF
cdr3_nt: TGTGCCACCAGTGATTCCTGGACTAGCGGGAACTCCTACAATGAGCAGTTCTTC

d_call: TRBD1
clone_size: NA
j_call: TRBJ2-5
v_call: TRBV6-6
cdr3_aa: CASSLQGVVETQYF
cdr3_nt: TGTGCCAGCAGTCTCCAGGGGGTTGTGGAGACCCAGTACTTC

d_call: NA
clone_size: NA
j_call: TRBJ2-5
v_call: TRBV4-1
cdr3_aa: CASSPLVNQETQYF
cdr3_nt: TGCGCCAGCAGCCCCCTAGTTAACCAAGAGACCCAGTACTTC

d_call: TRBD2
clone_size: NA
j_call: TRBJ2-1
v_call: TRBV24-1
cdr3_aa: CATSDLAGGTNEQFF
cdr3_nt: TGTGCCACCAGTGATTTGGCGGGAGGGACGAATGAGCAGTTCTTC

d_call: NA
clone_size: NA
j_call: TRBJ1-2
v_call: TRBV4-3
cdr3_aa: CASSPRRGATQGYTF
cdr3_nt: TGCGCCAGCAGCCCCCGACGGGGGGCCACCCAGGGCTACACCTTC

d_call: TRBD2
clone_size: few
j_call: TRBJ2-1
v_call: TRBV6-1
cdr3_aa: CASSEGLANNEQFF
cdr3_nt: TGTGCCAGCAGTGAAGGACTAGCGAACAATGAGCAGTTCTTC

d_call: TRBD2
clone_size: NA
j_call: TRBJ2-1
v_call: TRBV27
cdr3_aa: CASSPGLAGLSSYNEQFF
cdr3_nt: TGTGCCAGCAGCCCTGGTTTAGCGGGACTTAGCTCCTACAATGAGCAGTTCTTC

d_call: NA
clone_size: NA
j_call: TRBJ1-1
v_call: TRBV19
cdr3_aa: CASSIQQDGGAGTEAFF
cdr3_nt: TGTGCCAGTAGTATTCAGCAGGATGGAGGGGCGGGGACTGAAGCTTTCTTT

d_call: TRBD2
clone_size: once
j_call: TRBJ2-1
v_call: TRBV7-2
cdr3_aa: CASSPRTSGRAGEQFF
cdr3_nt: TGTGCCAGCAGCCCCAGGACTAGCGGGAGGGCCGGTGAGCAGTTCTTC

d_call: NA
clone_size: once
j_call: TRBJ1-1
v_call: TRBV11-2
cdr3_aa: CASSLQGNTEAFF
cdr3_nt: TGTGCCAGCAGCCTACAGGGTAACACTGAAGCTTTCTTT

d_call: NA
clone_size: NA
j_call: TRBJ1-5
v_call: TRBV19
cdr3_aa: CASSIRGYGNQPQHF
cdr3_nt: TGTGCCAGTAGTATCCGGGGATACGGCAATCAGCCCCAGCATTTT